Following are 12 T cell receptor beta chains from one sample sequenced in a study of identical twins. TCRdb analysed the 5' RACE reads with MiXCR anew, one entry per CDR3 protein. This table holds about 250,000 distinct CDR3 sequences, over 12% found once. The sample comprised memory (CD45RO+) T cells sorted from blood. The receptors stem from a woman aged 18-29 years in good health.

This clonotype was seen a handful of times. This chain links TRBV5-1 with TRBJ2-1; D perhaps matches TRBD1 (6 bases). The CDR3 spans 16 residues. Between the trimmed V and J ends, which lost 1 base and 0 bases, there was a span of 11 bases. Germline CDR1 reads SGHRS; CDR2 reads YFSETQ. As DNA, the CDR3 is TGCGCCAGCAGCTTGACAGGGTCTAGCTCCTACAATGAGCAGTTCTTC. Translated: CASSLTGSSSYNEQFF. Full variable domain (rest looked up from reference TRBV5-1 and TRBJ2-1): KAGVTQTPRYLIKTRGQQVTLSCSPISGHRSVSWYQQTPGQGLQFLFEYFSETQRNKGNFPGRFSGRQFSNSRSEMNVSTLELGDSALYLCASSLTGSSSYNEQFFGPGTRLTVL.

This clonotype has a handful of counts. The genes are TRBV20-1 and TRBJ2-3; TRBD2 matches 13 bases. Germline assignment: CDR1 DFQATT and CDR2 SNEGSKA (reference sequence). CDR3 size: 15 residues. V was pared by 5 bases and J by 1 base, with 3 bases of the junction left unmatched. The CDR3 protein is CSASLAGGGTDTQYF. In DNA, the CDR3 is TGCAGTGCTTCACTAGCGGGGGGGGGCACAGATACGCAGTATTTT.

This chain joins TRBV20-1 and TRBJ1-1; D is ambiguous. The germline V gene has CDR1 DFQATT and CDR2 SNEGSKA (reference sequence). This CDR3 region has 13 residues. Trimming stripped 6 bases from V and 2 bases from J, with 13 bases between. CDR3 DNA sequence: TGCAGTGCAGGAGGCGGTTCTAACACTGAAGCTTTCTTT. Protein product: CSAGGGSNTEAFF.

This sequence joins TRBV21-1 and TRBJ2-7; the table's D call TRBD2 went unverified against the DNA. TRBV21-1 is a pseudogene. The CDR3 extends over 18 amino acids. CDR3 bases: TGTGCCAGCAGCGCACCCCCCGGGACTAGCAATGTGCCTGACGAGCAGTACTTC. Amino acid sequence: CASSAPPGTSNVPDEQYF.

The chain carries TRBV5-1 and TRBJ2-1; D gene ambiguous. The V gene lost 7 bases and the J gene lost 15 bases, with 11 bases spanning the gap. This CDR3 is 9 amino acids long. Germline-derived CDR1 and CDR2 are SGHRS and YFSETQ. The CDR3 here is CASLLSPFF. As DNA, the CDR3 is TGCGCCAGCCTGCTTAGTCCGTTCTTC.

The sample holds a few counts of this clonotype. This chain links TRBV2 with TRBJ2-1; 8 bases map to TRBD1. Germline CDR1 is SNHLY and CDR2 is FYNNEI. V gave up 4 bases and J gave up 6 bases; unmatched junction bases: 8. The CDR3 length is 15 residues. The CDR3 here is CASSAWTGYSNEQFF. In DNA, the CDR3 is TGTGCCAGCAGTGCGTGGACAGGGTATAGCAATGAGCAGTTCTTC.

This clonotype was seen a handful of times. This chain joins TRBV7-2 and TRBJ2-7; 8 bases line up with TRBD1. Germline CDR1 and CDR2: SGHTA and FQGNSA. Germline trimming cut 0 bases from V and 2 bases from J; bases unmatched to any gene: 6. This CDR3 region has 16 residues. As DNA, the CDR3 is TGTGCCAGCAGCTTAGCGCTAGGGACAGGTCCCTACGAGCAGTACTTC. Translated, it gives CASSLALGTGPYEQYF.

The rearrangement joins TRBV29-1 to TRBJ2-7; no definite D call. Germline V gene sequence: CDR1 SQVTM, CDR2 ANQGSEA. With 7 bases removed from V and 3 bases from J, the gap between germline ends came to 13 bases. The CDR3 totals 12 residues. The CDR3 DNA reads TGCAGCGCCCAAGATGGGATCTACGAGCAGTACTTC. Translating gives CSAQDGIYEQYF.

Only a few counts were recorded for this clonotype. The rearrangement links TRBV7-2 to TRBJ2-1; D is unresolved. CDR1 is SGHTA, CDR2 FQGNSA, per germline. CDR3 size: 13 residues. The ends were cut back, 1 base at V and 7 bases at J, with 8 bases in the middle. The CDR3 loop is CASSLGGSNEQFF. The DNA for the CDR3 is TGTGCCAGCAGCTTAGGCGGTAGTAATGAGCAGTTCTTC. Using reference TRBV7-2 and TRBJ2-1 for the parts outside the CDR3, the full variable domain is GAGVSQSPSNKVTEKGKDVELRCDPISGHTALYWYRQSLGQGLEFLIYFQGNSAPDKSGLPSDRFSAERTGGSVSTLTIQRTQQEDSAVYLCASSLGGSNEQFFGPGTRLTVL.

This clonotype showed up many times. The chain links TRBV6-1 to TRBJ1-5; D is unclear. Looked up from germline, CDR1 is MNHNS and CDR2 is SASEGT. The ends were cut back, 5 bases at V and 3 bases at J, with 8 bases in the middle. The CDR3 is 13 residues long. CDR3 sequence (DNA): TGTGCCAGCAGTCCACGTGCCAATCAGCCCCAGCATTTT. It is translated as CASSPRANQPQHF.

The CDR3 sequence is CASSFAGLAGEQFF. CDR3 nucleotide sequence: TGTGCCAGCAGCTTTGCCGGACTAGCGGGTGAGCAGTTCTTC. The chain carries TRBV7-3 and TRBJ2-1, with 11 bases aligning to TRBD2. CDR1 and CDR2 (germline): SGHTA, FQGTGA. V shed 3 bases and J 9 bases; nucleotides not matched to a gene: 4. CDR3 size: 14 residues.

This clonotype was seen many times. The CDR3 spells CSVRGPLAGVTDTQYF. Here the CDR3 DNA reads TGCAGCGTTCGGGGGCCACTAGCGGGAGTCACAGATACGCAGTATTTT. The V and J genes are TRBV29-1 and TRBJ2-3; TRBD2 agrees at 11 bases. Germline V CDR1 and CDR2: SQVTM, ANQGSEA. The CDR3 sequence is 16 residues long. J was trimmed by 2 bases and V by 5 bases; bases with no gene match: 9.